These T cell receptor beta chains were read from a single sample in a study of Ad26.COV2.S vaccination and SARS-CoV-2 variants. The table came from immunoSEQ multiplex PCR; TCRdb's copy has only in-frame clones and leaves some out. The repertoire holds hundreds of thousands of clones, more than 75% seen once, with under 4% in the top ten. This specimen consisted of peripheral blood, obtained in a trial of Ad26.COV2.S vaccine versus placebo. These receptors originate from a person between 18 and 65 years old who received the Ad26.COV2.S COVID-19 vaccine or a placebo. Both conserved end residues are part of each CDR3. The D gene is left open where the match is weak. Only some rows state a clone size, as once, few, many or a class for expanded clones.

D gene | clone size | V gene | CDR3 length | CDR3 protein
. | . | TRBV7-9 | 16 | CASSPMGDRVNTEAFF
. | . | TRBV9 | 11 | CASSVSNEQFF
TRBD1 | once | TRBV2 | 14 | CASTMTGDTGELFF
. | . | TRBV7-9 | 18 | CASSQPTLGQRTYNEQFF
. | . | TRBV9 | 15 | CASSVGGGLGNTIYF
TRBD1 | . | TRBV28 | 14 | CASSLGQGTYGYTF
. | . | TRBV30 | 11 | CARHQGGEQYF
. | . | TRBV18 | 13 | CASSPGFPDTQYF
. | . | TRBV7-9 | 13 | CASSLGGSAGAFF
TRBD1 | . | TRBV4-1 | 14 | CASSPTGSNSPLHF
. | . | TRBV18 | 14 | CASSLTTESYEQYF
TRBD1 | . | TRBV6-5 | 14 | CASSKTGYAYEQYF
. | . | TRBV27 | 16 | CASSLRGDRVNEKLFF
. | . | TRBV3-1/TRBV3-2 | 13 | CASSLEGSEKLFF
. | once | TRBV6-6 | 16 | CASSYNPPTWHGELFF
TRBD1 | . | TRBV3-1/TRBV3-2 | 13 | CASSQEQGQGYTF
. | . | TRBV5-4 | 17 | CASSYWLGGADLDTQYF
. | few | TRBV11-2 | 13 | CASSLRFYQPQHF
. | once | TRBV3-1/TRBV3-2 | 14 | CASSHTPLANEQFF
. | . | TRBV4-3 | 18 | CASSQDRSTSSGANVLTF
TRBD1 | few | TRBV11-2 | 13 | CASSRTGATEAFF
TRBD2 | . | TRBV7-2 | 16 | CASSPRAAGRSYEQYF
. | . | TRBV10-1 | 13 | CASSEFPGYGYTF
TRBD1 | . | TRBV18 | 15 | CASSTTGQGNYGYTF
. | . | TRBV15 | 14 | CATKGGHGTDTQYF
TRBD2 | . | TRBV5-1 | 16 | CASSLGLAGGGGEQYF
. | . | TRBV7-2 | 13 | CASTDSFYTEAFF
TRBD2 | . | TRBV4-2 | 16 | CASSQDVGGGADTQYF
TRBD1 | once | TRBV7-2 | 14 | CASSSGQGRYEQYF
. | once | TRBV12-3/TRBV12-4 | 13 | CASSFGRNYGYTF
. | . | TRBV23-1 | 13 | CASSQLGDYGYTF
TRBD2 | . | TRBV7-2 | 14 | CASSQTGTRTQQFF
. | . | TRBV7-9 | 14 | CASSLRENTGELFF
TRBD1 | . | TRBV19 | 14 | CASSKGQGSEKLFF
. | few | TRBV5-4 | 12 | CASSGRRGEAFF
. | . | TRBV9 | 16 | CASSVAHGSLAGELFF
. | . | TRBV5-1 | 15 | CASSSGSGWTGELFF
. | . | TRBV30 | 12 | CAWGQRNTEAFF
. | once | TRBV20-1 | 11 | CSASKGLGYTF
. | once | TRBV29-1 | 13 | CSVEADLPYGYTF
. | . | TRBV28 | 12 | CASSSQTYEQYF
. | once | TRBV11-2 | 13 | CASSLERGTEAFF
TRBD1 | . | TRBV27 | 17 | CASSLKPPGQGAYEQYF
TRBD1 | . | TRBV18 | 15 | CASSSDRGSHYEQYF
. | . | TRBV29-1 | 13 | CSVSPGVSYEQYF
. | . | TRBV7-8 | 13 | CASSRVSSSPLHF
. | . | TRBV2 | 15 | CASSYRALAKNIQYF
. | . | TRBV3-1/TRBV3-2 | 14 | CASSPAAGGQPQHF
. | . | TRBV7-9 | 13 | CASSFSSYTEAFF
TRBD1 | . | TRBV5-1 | 14 | CASSPDRVEETQYF
TRBD2 | . | TRBV2 | 14 | CASRTSGGSYEQYF
. | . | TRBV10-3 | 13 | CAISLSTNTEAFF
TRBD1 | . | TRBV2 | 15 | CASKNRGRDNEKLFF
TRBD2 | . | TRBV5-4 | 16 | CASSPSLSGVTDTQYF
TRBD1 | once | TRBV29-1 | 14 | CSVADRGRRNEQFF